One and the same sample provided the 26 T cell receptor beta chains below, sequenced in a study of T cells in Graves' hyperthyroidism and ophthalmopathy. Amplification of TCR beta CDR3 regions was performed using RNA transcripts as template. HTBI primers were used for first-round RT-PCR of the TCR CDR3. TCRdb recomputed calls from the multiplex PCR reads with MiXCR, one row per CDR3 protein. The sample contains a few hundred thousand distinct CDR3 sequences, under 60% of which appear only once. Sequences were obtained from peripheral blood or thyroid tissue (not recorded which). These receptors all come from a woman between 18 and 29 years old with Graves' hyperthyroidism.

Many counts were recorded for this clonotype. The CDR3 DNA sequence: TGTGCCAGCAGCACGGGGGCCCCTGGCGAGCAGTACTTC. It specifies CASSTGAPGEQYF. The chain employs TRBV4-2 and TRBJ2-7; perhaps D is TRBD1 or TRBD2 (6 bases each). The CDR3 is 13 amino acids. The germline V gene has CDR1 LGHNA and CDR2 YNFKEQ. The V end was cut by 5 bases, the J end by 6 bases, with 14 bases between.

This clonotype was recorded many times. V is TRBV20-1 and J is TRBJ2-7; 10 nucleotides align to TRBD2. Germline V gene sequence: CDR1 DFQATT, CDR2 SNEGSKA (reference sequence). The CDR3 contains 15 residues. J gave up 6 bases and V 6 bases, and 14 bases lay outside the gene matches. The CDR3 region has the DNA TGCAGTGCAGGACCCCGGACTAGCGGAGGAGGCGAGCAGTACTTC. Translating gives CSAGPRTSGGGEQYF.

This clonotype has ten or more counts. The CDR3 region is CATRDTRNQPQHF. The CDR3 DNA reads as TGTGCCACCAGGGACACCAGGAATCAGCCCCAGCATTTT. This chain links TRBV24-1 with TRBJ1-5; weak D call: TRBD1 (5 bases). V lost 7 bases and J lost 4, with 10 bases in between. Germline lookup yields CDR1 KGHDR and CDR2 SFDVKD. CDR3 size: 13 residues.

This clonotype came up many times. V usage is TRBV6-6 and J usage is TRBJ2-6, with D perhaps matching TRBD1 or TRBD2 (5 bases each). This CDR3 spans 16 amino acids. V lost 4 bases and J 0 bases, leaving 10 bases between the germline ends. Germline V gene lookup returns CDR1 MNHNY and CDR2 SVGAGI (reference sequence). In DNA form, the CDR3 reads TGTGCCAGCAGTTGGGACGGTAGCTCTGGGGCCAACGTCCTGACTTTC. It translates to CASSWDGSSGANVLTF.

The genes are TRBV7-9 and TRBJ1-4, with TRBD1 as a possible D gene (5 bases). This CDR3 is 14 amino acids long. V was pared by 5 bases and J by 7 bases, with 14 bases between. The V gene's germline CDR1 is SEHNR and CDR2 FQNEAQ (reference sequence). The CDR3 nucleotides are TGTGCCAGCAGCCCGGGCGGGGGTGCTGAAAAACTGTTTTTT. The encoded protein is CASSPGGGAEKLFF.

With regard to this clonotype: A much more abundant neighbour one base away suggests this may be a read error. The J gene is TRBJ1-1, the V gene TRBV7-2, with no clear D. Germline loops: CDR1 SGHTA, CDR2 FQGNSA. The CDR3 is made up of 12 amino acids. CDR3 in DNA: TGTGCCTGCAGGCGTGGGGACACTGAAGCTTTCTTT. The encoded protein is CACRRGDTEAFF.

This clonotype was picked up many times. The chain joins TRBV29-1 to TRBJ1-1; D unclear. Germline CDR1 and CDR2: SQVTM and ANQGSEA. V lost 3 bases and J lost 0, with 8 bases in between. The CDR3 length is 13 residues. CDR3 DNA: TGCAGCGTTGATATGAGCATGAACACTGAAGCTTTCTTT. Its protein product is CSVDMSMNTEAFF.

CDR3 region: CATSVFSGSYEQYF. The CDR3 coding sequence is TGTGCCACCAGTGTTTTTAGCGGCTCCTACGAGCAGTACTTC. J is TRBJ2-7 and V is TRBV9, with a tentative D call TRBD2 (6 bases). The V end was cut by 9 bases, the J end by 0 bases, with 16 bases between. Germline lookup yields CDR1 SGDLS and CDR2 YYNGEE. CDR3 length: 14 residues.

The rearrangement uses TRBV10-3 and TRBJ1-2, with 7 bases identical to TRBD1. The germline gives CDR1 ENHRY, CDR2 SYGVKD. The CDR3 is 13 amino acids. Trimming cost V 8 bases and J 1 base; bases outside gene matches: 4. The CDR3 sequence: CAIGTEDNYGYTF. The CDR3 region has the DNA TGTGCCATCGGGACAGAGGATAACTATGGCTACACCTTC.

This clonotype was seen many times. The CDR3 region is CASSLERWHGYTF. CDR3 bases: TGTGCCAGCAGCTTGGAAAGATGGCATGGCTACACCTTC. This sequence joins TRBV5-8 and TRBJ1-2; D gene ambiguous. V shed 0 bases and J shed 6 bases, with 9 bases lying between them. Germline V lookup: CDR1 SGHTS, CDR2 YDEGEE. The CDR3 loop spans 13 amino acids.

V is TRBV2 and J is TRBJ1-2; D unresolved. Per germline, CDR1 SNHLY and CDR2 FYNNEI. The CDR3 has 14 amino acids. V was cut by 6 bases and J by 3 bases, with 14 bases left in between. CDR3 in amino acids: CASRLLEMDYGYTF. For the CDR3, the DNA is TGTGCCAGCAGGTTATTGGAAATGGACTATGGCTACACCTTC.

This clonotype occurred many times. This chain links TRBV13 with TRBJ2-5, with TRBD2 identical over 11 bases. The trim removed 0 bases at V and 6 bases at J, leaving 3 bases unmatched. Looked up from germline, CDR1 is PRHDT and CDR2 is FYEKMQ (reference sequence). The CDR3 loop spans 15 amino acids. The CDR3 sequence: CASSLGTSGTKTQYF. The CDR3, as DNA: TGTGCCAGCAGCTTAGGGACTAGCGGGACGAAGACCCAGTACTTC. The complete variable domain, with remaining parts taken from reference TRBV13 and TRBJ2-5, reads AAGVIQSPRHLIKEKRETATLKCYPIPRHDTVYWYQQGPGQDPQFLISFYEKMQSDKGSIPDRFSAQQFSDYHSELNMSSLELGDSALYFCASSLGTSGTKTQYFGPGTRLLVL.

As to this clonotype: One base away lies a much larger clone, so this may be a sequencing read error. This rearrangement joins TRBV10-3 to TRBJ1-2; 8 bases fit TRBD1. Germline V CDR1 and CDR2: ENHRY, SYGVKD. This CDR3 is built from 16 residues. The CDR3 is CASSYSMGQEYHGYTF. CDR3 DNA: TGTGCCAGCAGTTACTCGATGGGACAGGAGTACCATGGCTACACCTTC.

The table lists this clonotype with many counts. This CDR3 is CASSLDGKGNTEAFF. CDR3 in DNA: TGCGCCAGCAGCTTGGACGGGAAGGGGAACACTGAAGCTTTCTTT. The J gene is TRBJ1-1, the V gene TRBV5-1; D not certain. V was shortened by 0 bases and J by 1 base, with 10 bases between the two germline ends. Germline V gives CDR1 SGHRS, CDR2 YFSETQ. The CDR3 contains 15 residues.

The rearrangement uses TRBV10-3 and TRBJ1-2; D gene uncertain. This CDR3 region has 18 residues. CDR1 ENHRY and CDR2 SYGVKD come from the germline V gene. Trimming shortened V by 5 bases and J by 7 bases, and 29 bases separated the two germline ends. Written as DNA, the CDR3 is TGTGCCATCAGTCCAAGCGGGAGTCGACACCGGGGAGCTGTTGGCTACACCTTC. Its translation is CAISPSGSRHRGAVGYTF.

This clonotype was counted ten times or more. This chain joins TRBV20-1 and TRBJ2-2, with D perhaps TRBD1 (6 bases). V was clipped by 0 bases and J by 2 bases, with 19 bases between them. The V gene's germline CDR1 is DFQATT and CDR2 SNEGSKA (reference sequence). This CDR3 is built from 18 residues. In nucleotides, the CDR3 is TGCAGTGCTAGAGATCCCCTGACAGGCCAGACAAACACCGGGGAGCTGTTTTTT. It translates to CSARDPLTGQTNTGELFF.

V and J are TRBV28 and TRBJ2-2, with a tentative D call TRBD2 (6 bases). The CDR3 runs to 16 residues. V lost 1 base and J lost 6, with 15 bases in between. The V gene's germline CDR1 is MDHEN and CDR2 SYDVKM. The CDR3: CASSLFAGSVSGELFF. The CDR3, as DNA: TGTGCCAGCAGTTTATTCGCCGGGAGTGTGTCCGGGGAGCTGTTTTTT.

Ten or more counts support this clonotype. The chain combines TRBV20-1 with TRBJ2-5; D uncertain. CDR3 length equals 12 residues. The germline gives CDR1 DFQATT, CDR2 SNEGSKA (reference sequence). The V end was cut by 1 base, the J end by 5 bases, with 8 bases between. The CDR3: CSARGIRETQYF. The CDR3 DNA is TGCAGTGCTAGAGGGATTCGGGAGACCCAGTACTTC.

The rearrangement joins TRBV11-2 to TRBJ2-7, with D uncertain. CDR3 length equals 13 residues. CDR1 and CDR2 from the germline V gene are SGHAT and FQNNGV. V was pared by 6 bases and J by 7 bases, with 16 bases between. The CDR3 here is CASRLPLDREQYF. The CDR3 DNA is TGTGCCAGCAGACTACCCCTAGATAGGGAGCAGTACTTC. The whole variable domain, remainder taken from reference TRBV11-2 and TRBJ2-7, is EAGVAQSPRYKIIEKRQSVAFWCNPISGHATLYWYQQILGQGPKLLIQFQNNGVVDDSQLPKDRFSAERLKGVDSTLKIQPAKLEDSAVYLCASRLPLDREQYFGPGTRLTVT.

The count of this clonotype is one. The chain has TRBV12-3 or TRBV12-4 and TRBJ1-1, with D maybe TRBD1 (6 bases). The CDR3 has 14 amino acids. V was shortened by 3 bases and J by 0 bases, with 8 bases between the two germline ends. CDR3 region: CASSLGALNTEAFF. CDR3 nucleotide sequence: TGTGCCAGCAGTTTGGGGGCCTTGAACACTGAAGCTTTCTTT.

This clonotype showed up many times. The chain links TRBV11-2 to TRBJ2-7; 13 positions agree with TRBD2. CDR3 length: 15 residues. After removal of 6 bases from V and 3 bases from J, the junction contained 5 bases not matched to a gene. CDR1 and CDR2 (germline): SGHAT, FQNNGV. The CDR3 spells CASRSGLAGLYEQYF. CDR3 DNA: TGTGCCAGCAGATCGGGACTAGCGGGACTCTACGAGCAGTACTTC.

CDR3 coding DNA: TGTGCCAGCAGCTTAACATTGGGACAGGGGGCAGCTGGGGCCAACGTCCTGACTTTC. Amino acid sequence: CASSLTLGQGAAGANVLTF. The V call is TRBV7-3, the J call TRBJ2-6; 12 nucleotides match TRBD1. V was clipped by 0 bases and J by 2 bases; unmatched bases: 5. Germline-derived CDR1 and CDR2 are SGHTA and FQGTGA. The CDR3 loop spans 19 amino acids.

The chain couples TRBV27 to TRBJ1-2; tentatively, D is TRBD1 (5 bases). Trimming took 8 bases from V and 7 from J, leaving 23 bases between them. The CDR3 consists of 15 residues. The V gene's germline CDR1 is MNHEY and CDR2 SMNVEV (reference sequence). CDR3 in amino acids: CASGGPETSRGGYTF. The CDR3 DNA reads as TGTGCCAGCGGGGGACCGGAGACATCAAGGGGTGGCTACACCTTC.

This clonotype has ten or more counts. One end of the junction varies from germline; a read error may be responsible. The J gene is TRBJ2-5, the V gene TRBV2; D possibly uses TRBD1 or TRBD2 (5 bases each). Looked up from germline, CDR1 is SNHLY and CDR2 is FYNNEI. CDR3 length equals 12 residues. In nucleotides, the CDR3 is TGTGCCGGCAGTGGGACCGAGGAGACCCAGTACTTC. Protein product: CAGSGTEETQYF.

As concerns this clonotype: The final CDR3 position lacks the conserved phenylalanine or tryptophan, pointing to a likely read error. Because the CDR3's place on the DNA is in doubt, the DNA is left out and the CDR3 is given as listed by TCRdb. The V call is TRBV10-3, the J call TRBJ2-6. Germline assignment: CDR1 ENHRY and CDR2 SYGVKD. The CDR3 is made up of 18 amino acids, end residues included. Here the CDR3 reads CAISESTSRGSGANVLTI.

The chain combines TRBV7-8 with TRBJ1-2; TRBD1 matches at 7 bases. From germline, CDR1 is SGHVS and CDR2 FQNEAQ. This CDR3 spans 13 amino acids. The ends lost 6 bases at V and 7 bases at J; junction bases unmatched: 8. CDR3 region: CASRTVNRGGYTF. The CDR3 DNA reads TGTGCCAGCAGGACCGTAAACAGGGGTGGCTACACCTTC.